This TCR beta chain is drawn from a study of blood T cell repertoires in COVID-19. By sample fraction, this clone is medium-sized. The authors' processing: Amplified reference gene primers provided the basis for estimating nucleated cell counts. Data came from immunoSEQ multiplex PCR; TCRdb stores just in-frame clones and leaves some out. V and J calls and clone size are copied from that table; D and trimming were computed from the DNA. Of roughly 40,000 clones in the sample, 80% to 90% were seen once. Germline V gene sequence: CDR1 SGHDN, CDR2 FVKESK. V was trimmed by 1 base and J by 4 bases, leaving 2 bases between them. The CDR3 contains 12 residues.

This receptor was obtained from a woman in her 70s with acute or convalescent COVID-19. This chain connects TRBV14 to TRBJ1-5; D call uncertain. The sequenced sample consisted of peripheral blood. The CDR3 is CASSQANQPQHF. The CDR3 coding sequence is TGTGCCAGCAGCCAAGCGAATCAGCCCCAGCATTTT.